Shown below are 27 T cell receptor beta chains from a single sample sequenced in a study of technical replicates of blood from a few donors. The table came from immunoSEQ multiplex PCR; TCRdb's copy has only in-frame clones and leaves some out. The table includes about 89,000 clones, roughly 94% detected once. What was sequenced was T cells isolated from PBMCs. Receptors were obtained from a human donor in good health.

The CDR3 nucleotides read TGTGCCAGCAGCTTAGACTACCGGGAAAGGCTCTACGAGCAGTACTTC. It specifies CASSLDYRERLYEQYF. J is TRBJ2-7 and V is TRBV7-8; D perhaps matches TRBD2 (5 bases). CDR3 size: 16 residues. Deletions cut 1 base from V and 3 bases from J, with 16 bases between. CDR1 is SGHVS and CDR2 is FQNEAQ in the germline V gene.

V is TRBV7-9 and J is TRBJ2-7, with TRBD1 matching over 7 bases. Germline V CDR1 and CDR2: SEHNR, FQNEAQ (reference sequence). The length of the CDR3 is 14 residues. With V trimmed by 1 base and J by 3 bases, 3 bases remained unmatched. CDR3 sequence reads: CASSLGGQFYEQYF. CDR3 sequence (DNA): TGTGCCAGCAGCTTAGGGGGACAGTTCTACGAGCAGTACTTC.

The chain joins TRBV27 to TRBJ2-5; D possibly corresponds to TRBD2 (5 bases). Germline CDR1 is MNHEY and CDR2 is SMNVEV (reference sequence). V was trimmed by 5 bases and J by 1 base, leaving 11 bases between them. The CDR3 has 14 residues. CDR3 residues: CASSPGLTQETQYF. In nucleotides, the CDR3 is TGTGCCAGCAGTCCCGGACTCACCCAAGAGACCCAGTACTTC.

This chain uses TRBV19 with TRBJ2-1; 8 bases match TRBD1. There are 16 residues in the CDR3. After removal of 4 bases from V and 0 bases from J, the junction contained 5 bases not matched to a gene. CDR1 is LNHDA, CDR2 SQIVND, per germline (reference sequence). The CDR3: CASSKTGDYSYNEQFF. The CDR3 DNA follows: TGTGCCAGTAGTAAGACAGGGGATTACTCCTACAATGAGCAGTTCTTC.

The chain combines TRBV7-9 with TRBJ1-2; TRBD1 agrees at 7 bases. Germline assignment: CDR1 SEHNR and CDR2 FQNEAQ (reference sequence). V lost 3 bases to trimming and J lost 5 bases; unmatched junction nucleotides: 6. The CDR3 totals 14 residues. CDR3 region: CASSLVDRDYGYTF. CDR3 nucleotides: TGTGCCAGCAGCTTGGTCGACAGGGATTATGGCTACACCTTC. The full variable domain, completed using reference TRBV7-9 and TRBJ1-2, is DTGVSQNPRHKITKRGQNVTFRCDPISEHNRLYWYRQTLGQGPEFLTYFQNEAQLEKSRLLSDRFSAERPKGSFSTLEIQRTEQGDSAMYLCASSLVDRDYGYTFGSGTRLTVV.

The V call is TRBV11-2, the J call TRBJ1-6; no reliable D call. The CDR3 runs 16 residues. CDR1 SGHAT and CDR2 FQNNGV come from the germline V gene. The V and J ends lost 1 base and 9 bases respectively, with 16 bases between them. In DNA, the CDR3 is TGTGCCAGCAGCTTAGTTCCCGACACTTACCGTTCACCCCTCCACTTT. Translated: CASSLVPDTYRSPLHF.

CDR3 bases: TGTGCCAGCAGAGGGAGGCCGCTCAATCAGCCCCAGCATTTT. It specifies CASRGRPLNQPQHF. This rearrangement joins TRBV28 to TRBJ1-5, with no clear D. The CDR3 length is 14 residues. V was shortened by 6 bases and J by 3 bases, with 12 bases between the two germline ends. In germline, CDR1 is MDHEN, CDR2 SYDVKM.

This chain joins TRBV6-5 and TRBJ1-2; D ambiguous. This CDR3 has 13 residues. Germline assignment: CDR1 MNHEY and CDR2 SVGAGI. Trimming removed 6 bases from V and 4 bases from J, with 12 bases in between. As DNA, the CDR3 is TGTGCCAGCAGGCCACCGGGTTCCTATGGCTACACCTTC. Amino acids: CASRPPGSYGYTF.

This chain joins TRBV18 and TRBJ2-5, with D tentatively TRBD2 (6 bases). V dropped 0 bases and J dropped 4 bases, with 18 bases sitting between them. The CDR3 has 17 amino acids. The germline V gene encodes CDR1 KGHSH and CDR2 LQKENI. CDR3 nucleotide sequence: TGTGCCAGCTCACCACCTCCTCCGGGAGAGGTAATAGAGACCCAGTACTTC. Its protein product is CASSPPPPGEVIETQYF.

The chain recombines TRBV6-5 with TRBJ2-1; the match to TRBD1 covers 7 bases. After removal of 6 bases from V and 6 bases from J, the junction contained 5 bases not matched to a gene. The germline CDR1 and CDR2 sequences are MNHEY and SVGAGI. This CDR3 has 13 residues. The CDR3 here is CASSGTEVNEQFF. The CDR3 DNA is TGTGCCAGCAGCGGGACAGAGGTCAATGAGCAGTTCTTC.

V and J are TRBV7-9 and TRBJ2-7, with a possible D match to TRBD2 (6 bases). Trimming removed 5 bases from V and 2 bases from J, with 22 bases in between. Germline loops: CDR1 SEHNR, CDR2 FQNEAQ (reference sequence). The CDR3 loop spans 17 amino acids. CDR3 DNA: TGTGCCAGCAGCCAAGCGGTGCGGGGCAACCTCACCTACGAGCAGTACTTC. It is translated as CASSQAVRGNLTYEQYF.

Remarks on this clone: Other DNA sequences within the sample encode an identical CDR3. The chain joins TRBV2 to TRBJ1-5; D is perhaps TRBD1 (5 bases). This CDR3 spans 13 amino acids. Germline CDR1 reads SNHLY; CDR2 reads FYNNEI. The V and J ends lost 6 bases and 5 bases respectively, with 11 bases between them. In DNA, the CDR3 is TGTGCCAGCAGGGGAACGGGGGATCAGCCCCAGCATTTT. Translating it yields CASRGTGDQPQHF.

The V and J genes are TRBV5-1 and TRBJ1-2; 9 bases align to TRBD1. The CDR3 has 15 amino acids. The germline V gene encodes CDR1 SGHRS and CDR2 YFSETQ. The V segment lost 3 bases and the J segment 5 bases; nucleotides outside the gene matches: 8. The CDR3 sequence is CASSWGTGNRYGYTF. The CDR3 coding sequence is TGCGCCAGCAGCTGGGGGACAGGGAATCGGTATGGCTACACCTTC.

The chain combines TRBV21-1 with TRBJ2-5; TRBD2, the table's D call, lacks a check against the DNA. TRBV21-1 is a documented pseudogene. The CDR3 sequence is 15 residues long. The DNA for the CDR3 is TGTGCCAGCAGCTCGCGGGCCTCGGGGAAAGAGACCCAGTACTTC. Translation gives CASSSRASGKETQYF.

This sequence joins TRBV28 and TRBJ2-1; 10 bases fit TRBD1. The CDR3 is 16 residues long. The germline CDR1 and CDR2 sequences are MDHEN and SYDVKM. The ends lost 6 bases at V and 2 bases at J; junction bases unmatched: 7. The CDR3 spells CASSLSGTGAYNEQFF. CDR3 nucleotides: TGTGCCAGCAGCCTCTCCGGGACAGGGGCCTACAATGAGCAGTTCTTC.

V and J are TRBV10-3 and TRBJ1-1; 10 nucleotides align to TRBD1. Germline CDR1 and CDR2: ENHRY and SYGVKD. CDR3 length equals 15 residues. With 2 bases clipped from V and 5 bases from J, the junction kept 5 bases outside the gene matches. CDR3 nucleotide sequence: TGTGCCATCAGTGAGCGGACAGGGGGTTCGACTGAAGCTTTCTTT. Residues: CAISERTGGSTEAFF.

V is TRBV7-9 and J is TRBJ2-1; 8 nucleotides align to TRBD2. Trimming cost V 3 bases and J 4 bases; bases outside gene matches: 11. The CDR3 runs 17 residues. Germline values: CDR1 SEHNR, CDR2 FQNEAQ (reference sequence). The DNA for the CDR3 is TGTGCCAGCAGCTTGTTTAGCGGGATCGAACCTTACAATGAGCAGTTCTTC. Translating gives CASSLFSGIEPYNEQFF.

The rearrangement joins TRBV11-2 to TRBJ1-2; weak D call: TRBD1 (6 bases). V lost 1 base and J 6 bases, leaving 9 bases between the germline ends. Germline lookup yields CDR1 SGHAT and CDR2 FQNNGV. The CDR3 has 13 residues. DNA of the CDR3: TGTGCCAGCAGCTTAGGAACAGGGAATGGCTACACCTTC. Its protein is CASSLGTGNGYTF.

This chain links TRBV14 with TRBJ2-2; D ambiguous. The germline V gene encodes CDR1 SGHDN and CDR2 FVKESK. V shed 2 bases and J shed 0 bases, with 7 bases lying between them. The CDR3 contains 15 residues. The CDR3 DNA reads TGTGCCAGCAGCCAATACACCCCGAACACCGGGGAGCTGTTTTTT. Its protein product is CASSQYTPNTGELFF.

The chain carries TRBV27 and TRBJ1-1, with 9 bases aligning to TRBD1. The trim removed 4 bases at V and 3 bases at J, leaving 15 bases unmatched. In germline, CDR1 is MNHEY, CDR2 SMNVEV (reference sequence). There are 18 residues in the CDR3. The CDR3 bases are TGTGCCAGCAGTTATACAGGGGGCTCATTAGTTCTCGACACTGAAGCTTTCTTT. It yields the protein CASSYTGGSLVLDTEAFF.

The chain recombines TRBV15 with TRBJ1-5; TRBD1 is a possible D gene (6 bases). There are 16 residues in the CDR3. Trimming removed 2 bases at V and 0 bases at J, with 11 bases between. The germline gives CDR1 LNHNV, CDR2 YYDKDF (reference sequence). The CDR3 loop reads CATSRPTGYSNQPQHF. CDR3 DNA sequence: TGTGCCACCAGCAGACCTACAGGGTATAGCAATCAGCCCCAGCATTTT. Full variable domain (outside the CDR3, taken from reference TRBV15 and TRBJ1-5): DAMVIQNPRYQVTQFGKPVTLSCSQTLNHNVMYWYQQKSSQAPKLLFHYYDKDFNNEADTPDNFQSRRPNTSFCFLDIRSPGLGDTAMYLCATSRPTGYSNQPQHFGDGTRLSIL.

This rearrangement joins TRBV5-1 to TRBJ1-1; 8 bases fit TRBD1. The CDR3 covers 14 residues. The junction had 7 bases not matched to a gene; V was cut back by 6 bases and J by 3 bases. From germline, CDR1 is SGHRS and CDR2 YFSETQ. The CDR3 DNA sequence: TGCGCCAGCACATGGACAGGGCAGGACACTGAAGCTTTCTTT. Translated: CASTWTGQDTEAFF. The full variable domain, with the rest looked up from reference TRBV5-1 and TRBJ1-1, is KAGVTQTPRYLIKTRGQQVTLSCSPISGHRSVSWYQQTPGQGLQFLFEYFSETQRNKGNFPGRFSGRQFSNSRSEMNVSTLELGDSALYLCASTWTGQDTEAFFGQGTRLTVV.

V is TRBV27 and J is TRBJ2-2, with D maybe TRBD1 (6 bases). V lost 5 bases and J 6 bases, leaving 13 bases between the germline ends. Germline V gene data show CDR1 as MNHEY and CDR2 as SMNVEV (reference sequence). The length of the CDR3 is 14 residues. The CDR3: CASSARQDPGELFF. The CDR3 bases are TGTGCCAGCAGTGCTAGACAGGACCCCGGGGAGCTGTTTTTT.

The genes are TRBV30 and TRBJ2-7; 7 bases are a match to TRBD2. The CDR3 consists of 12 residues. Losses at the gene ends were 5 bases for V and 7 bases for J; bases not matched to a gene: 8. Germline V gene lookup returns CDR1 GTSNPN and CDR2 SVGIG (reference sequence). CDR3 protein: CAWGLWGGEQYF. The CDR3, as DNA: TGTGCCTGGGGACTATGGGGGGGAGAGCAGTACTTC.

V is TRBV28 and J is TRBJ2-7; D might be TRBD1 (5 bases). Germline CDR1 and CDR2: MDHEN and SYDVKM. The CDR3 sequence is 14 residues long. V was clipped by 6 bases and J by 2 bases, with 14 bases between them. DNA for the CDR3: TGTGCCAGCAGCATAGGTCTGGGGCCCTACGAGCAGTACTTC. The encoded protein is CASSIGLGPYEQYF. Full variable domain (remainder filled in from reference TRBV28 and TRBJ2-7): DVKVTQSSRYLVKRTGEKVFLECVQDMDHENMFWYRQDPGLGLRLIYFSYDVKMKEKGDIPEGYSVSREKKERFSLILESASTNQTSMYLCASSIGLGPYEQYFGPGTRLTVT.

CDR3 protein: CASSLIARGGTYNEQFF. In DNA form, the CDR3 reads TGTGCCAGCAGCTTAATCGCCCGCGGGGGTACCTACAATGAGCAGTTCTTC. The J gene is TRBJ2-1, the V gene TRBV7-8, with 7 nucleotides matching TRBD2. There are 17 residues in the CDR3. J gave up 2 bases and V 2 bases, and 9 bases lay outside the gene matches. Per germline, CDR1 SGHVS and CDR2 FQNEAQ.

V is TRBV27 and J is TRBJ2-1, with D perhaps matching TRBD1 (6 bases). This CDR3 is built from 15 residues. CDR1 is MNHEY, CDR2 SMNVEV, per germline (reference sequence). V shed 3 bases and J shed 4 bases, with 13 bases lying between them. DNA of the CDR3: TGTGCCAGCAGTTTCCTCCCACAGGGTTACAATGAGCAGTTCTTC. Protein sequence: CASSFLPQGYNEQFF.